The 2 T cell receptor beta chains below come from one sample, sequenced in a study of shared T cell receptors in the human thymus. Clones were read by immunoSEQ multiplex PCR, and TCRdb kept only the in-frame ones, dropping some. The sample has hundreds of thousands of clones, over 75% seen once. This sample was also put to use in a study of human thymus T cells.

Sequencing was performed on thymocytes. These receptors originate from a boy under two years old with a congenital heart defect.

CDR3 amino acids: CASTPKGLAAYEQYF. Here the CDR3 DNA reads TGTGCCAGCACCCCCAAAGGACTAGCTGCCTACGAGCAGTACTTC. The chain links TRBV27 to TRBJ2-7, with TRBD2 matching 8 bases. With 7 bases clipped from V and 2 bases from J, the junction kept 10 bases outside the gene matches. Germline CDR1 reads MNHEY; CDR2 reads SMNVEV (reference sequence). CDR3 length: 15 amino acids.

The rearrangement links TRBV25-1 to TRBJ2-7, with TRBD1 identical over 9 bases. The germline V gene has CDR1 MGHDK and CDR2 SYGVNS. J gave up 5 bases and V 1 base, and 9 bases lay outside the gene matches. This CDR3 has 16 amino acids. CDR3: CASSESSGDRVHEQYF. CDR3 in DNA: TGTGCCAGCAGTGAATCCTCGGGGGACAGGGTCCACGAGCAGTACTTC.